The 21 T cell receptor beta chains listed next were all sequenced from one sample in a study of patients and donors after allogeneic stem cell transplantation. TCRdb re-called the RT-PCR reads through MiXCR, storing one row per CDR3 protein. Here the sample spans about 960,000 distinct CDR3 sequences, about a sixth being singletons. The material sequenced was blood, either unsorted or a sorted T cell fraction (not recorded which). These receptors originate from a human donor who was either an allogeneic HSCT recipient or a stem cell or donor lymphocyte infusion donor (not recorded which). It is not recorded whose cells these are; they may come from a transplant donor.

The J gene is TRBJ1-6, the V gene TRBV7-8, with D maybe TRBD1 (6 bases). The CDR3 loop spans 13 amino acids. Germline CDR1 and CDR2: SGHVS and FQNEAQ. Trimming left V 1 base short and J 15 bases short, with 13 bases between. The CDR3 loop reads CASSLGPGAILHF. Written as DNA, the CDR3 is TGTGCCAGCAGCTTAGGGCCGGGGGCGATCCTCCACTTT.

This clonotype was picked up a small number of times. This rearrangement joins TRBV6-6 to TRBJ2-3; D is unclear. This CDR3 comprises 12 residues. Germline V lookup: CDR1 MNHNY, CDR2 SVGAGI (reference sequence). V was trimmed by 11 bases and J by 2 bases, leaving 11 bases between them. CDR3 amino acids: CAGSPSTDTQYF. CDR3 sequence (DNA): TGTGCCGGGTCGCCGTCCACAGATACGCAGTATTTT.

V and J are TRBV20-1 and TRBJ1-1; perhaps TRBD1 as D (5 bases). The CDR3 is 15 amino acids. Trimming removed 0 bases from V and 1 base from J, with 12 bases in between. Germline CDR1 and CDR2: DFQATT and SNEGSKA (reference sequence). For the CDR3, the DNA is TGCAGTGCTAGAGATTATGGGGGGTCGAACACTGAAGCTTTCTTT. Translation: CSARDYGGSNTEAFF.

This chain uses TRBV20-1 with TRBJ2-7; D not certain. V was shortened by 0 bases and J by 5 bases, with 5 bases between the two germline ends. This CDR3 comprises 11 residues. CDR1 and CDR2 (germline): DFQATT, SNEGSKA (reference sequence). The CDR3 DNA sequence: TGCAGTGCTAGAGATCAGAACGAGCAGTACTTC. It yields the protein CSARDQNEQYF.

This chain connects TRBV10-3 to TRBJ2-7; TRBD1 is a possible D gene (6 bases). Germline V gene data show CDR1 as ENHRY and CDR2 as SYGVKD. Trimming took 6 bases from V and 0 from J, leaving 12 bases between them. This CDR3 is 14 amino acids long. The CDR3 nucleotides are TGTGCCATCAGAAAGGGGGACAACTCCTACGAGCAGTACTTC. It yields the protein CAIRKGDNSYEQYF.

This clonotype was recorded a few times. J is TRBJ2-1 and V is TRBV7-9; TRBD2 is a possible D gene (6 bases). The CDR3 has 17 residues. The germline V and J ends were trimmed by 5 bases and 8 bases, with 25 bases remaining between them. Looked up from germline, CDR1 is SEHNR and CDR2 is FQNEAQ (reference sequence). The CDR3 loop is CASSPGVLSTDDDEQFF. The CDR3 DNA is TGTGCCAGCAGCCCGGGGGTACTTTCTACAGATGACGATGAGCAGTTCTTC.

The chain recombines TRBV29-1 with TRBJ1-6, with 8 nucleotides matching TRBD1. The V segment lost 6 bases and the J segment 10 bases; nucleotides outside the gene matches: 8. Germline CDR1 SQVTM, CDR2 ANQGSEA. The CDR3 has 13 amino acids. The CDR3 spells CSVLDRVGSPLHF. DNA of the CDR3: TGCAGCGTCCTGGACAGGGTTGGCTCACCCCTCCACTTT.

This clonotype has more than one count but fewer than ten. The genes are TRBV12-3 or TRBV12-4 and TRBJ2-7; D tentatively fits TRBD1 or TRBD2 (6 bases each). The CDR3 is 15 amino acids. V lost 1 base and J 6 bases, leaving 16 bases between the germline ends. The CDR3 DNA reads TGTGCCAGCAGTTTAGTGGCGGGGAGAGGGGGCGAGCAGTACTTC. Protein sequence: CASSLVAGRGGEQYF.

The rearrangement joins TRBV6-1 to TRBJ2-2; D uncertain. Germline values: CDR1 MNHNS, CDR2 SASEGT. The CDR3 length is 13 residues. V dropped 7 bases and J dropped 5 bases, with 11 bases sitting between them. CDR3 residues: CASTITATGELFF. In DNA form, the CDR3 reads TGTGCCAGCACCATTACGGCTACCGGGGAGCTGTTTTTT.

The CDR3 nucleotides read TGTGCCAGTGGAGGGGCAAGCACAGATACGCAGTATTTT. This codes for CASGGASTDTQYF. The V and J genes are TRBV18 and TRBJ2-3; the D gene is possibly TRBD2 (6 bases). CDR3 length: 13 amino acids. From germline, CDR1 is KGHSH and CDR2 LQKENI. V was clipped by 9 bases and J by 0 bases, with 10 bases between them.

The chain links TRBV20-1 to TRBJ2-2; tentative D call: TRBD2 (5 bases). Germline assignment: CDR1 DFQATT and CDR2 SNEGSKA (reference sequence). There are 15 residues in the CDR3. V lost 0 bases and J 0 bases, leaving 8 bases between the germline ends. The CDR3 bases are TGCAGTGCTAGAGACCCGGGGTCGAACACCGGGGAGCTGTTTTTT. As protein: CSARDPGSNTGELFF.

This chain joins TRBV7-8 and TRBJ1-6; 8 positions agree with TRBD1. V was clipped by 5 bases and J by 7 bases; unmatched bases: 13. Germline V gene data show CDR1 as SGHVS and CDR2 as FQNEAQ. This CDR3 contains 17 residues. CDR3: CASSLPARGQINSPLHF. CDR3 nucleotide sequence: TGTGCCAGCAGCCTACCAGCCAGGGGGCAGATCAATTCACCCCTCCACTTT.

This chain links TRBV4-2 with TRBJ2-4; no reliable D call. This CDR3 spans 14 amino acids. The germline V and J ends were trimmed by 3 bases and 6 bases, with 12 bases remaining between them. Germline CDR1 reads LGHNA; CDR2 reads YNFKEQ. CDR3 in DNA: TGTGCCAGCAGCCAGCTGGACCCCGGAAACATTCAGTACTTC. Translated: CASSQLDPGNIQYF.

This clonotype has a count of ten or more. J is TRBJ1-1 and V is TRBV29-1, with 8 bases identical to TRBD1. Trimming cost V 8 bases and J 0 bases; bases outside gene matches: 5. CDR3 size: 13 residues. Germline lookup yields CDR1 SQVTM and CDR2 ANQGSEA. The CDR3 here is CSTRTGMNTEAFF. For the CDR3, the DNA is TGCAGCACCCGGACAGGGATGAACACTGAAGCTTTCTTT.

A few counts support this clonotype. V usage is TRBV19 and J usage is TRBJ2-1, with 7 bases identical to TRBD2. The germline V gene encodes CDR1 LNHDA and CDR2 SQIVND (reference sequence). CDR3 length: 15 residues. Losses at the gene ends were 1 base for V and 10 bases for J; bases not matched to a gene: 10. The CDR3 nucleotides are TGTGCCAGTAGTATAGGGGAGCGGGGCCTAGCGGAGCAGTTCTTC. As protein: CASSIGERGLAEQFF.

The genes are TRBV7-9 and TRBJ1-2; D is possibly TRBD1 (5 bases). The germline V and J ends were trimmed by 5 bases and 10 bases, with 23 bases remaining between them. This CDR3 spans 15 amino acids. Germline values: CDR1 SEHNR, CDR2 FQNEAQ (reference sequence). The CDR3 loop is CASSPIRDRVLDYTF. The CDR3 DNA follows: TGTGCCAGCAGCCCAATAAGGGACCGGGTACTTGACTACACCTTC.

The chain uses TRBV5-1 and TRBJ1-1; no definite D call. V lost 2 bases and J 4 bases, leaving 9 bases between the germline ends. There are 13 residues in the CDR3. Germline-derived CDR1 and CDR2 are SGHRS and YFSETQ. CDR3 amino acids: CASSLTDGTEAFF. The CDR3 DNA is TGCGCCAGCAGCTTAACCGACGGCACTGAAGCTTTCTTT.

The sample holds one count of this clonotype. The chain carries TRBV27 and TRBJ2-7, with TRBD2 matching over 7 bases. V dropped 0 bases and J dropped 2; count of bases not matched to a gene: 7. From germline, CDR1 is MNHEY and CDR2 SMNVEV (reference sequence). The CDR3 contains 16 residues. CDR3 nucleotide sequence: TGTGCCAGCAGTTTATCGGGCCACCGGGGGGCCTACGAGCAGTACTTC. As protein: CASSLSGHRGAYEQYF.

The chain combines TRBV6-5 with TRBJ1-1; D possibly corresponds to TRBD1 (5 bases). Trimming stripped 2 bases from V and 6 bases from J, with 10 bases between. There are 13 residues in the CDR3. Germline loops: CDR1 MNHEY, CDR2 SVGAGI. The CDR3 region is CASSYPGNAEAFF. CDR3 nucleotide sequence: TGTGCCAGCAGTTACCCAGGGAATGCTGAAGCTTTCTTT.

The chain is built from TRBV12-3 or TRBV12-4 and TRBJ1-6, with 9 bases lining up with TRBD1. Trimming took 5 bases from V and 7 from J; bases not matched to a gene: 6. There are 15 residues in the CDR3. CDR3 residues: CASSLADRGNSPLHF. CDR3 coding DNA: TGTGCCAGCAGTCTCGCGGACAGGGGAAATTCACCCCTCCACTTT.

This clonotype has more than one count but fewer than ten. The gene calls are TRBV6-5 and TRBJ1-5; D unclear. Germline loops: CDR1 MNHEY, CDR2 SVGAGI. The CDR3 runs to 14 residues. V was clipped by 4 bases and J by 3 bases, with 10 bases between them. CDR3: CASSSLTLNQPQHF. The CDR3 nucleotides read TGTGCCAGCAGTTCCCTGACGCTCAATCAGCCCCAGCATTTT.